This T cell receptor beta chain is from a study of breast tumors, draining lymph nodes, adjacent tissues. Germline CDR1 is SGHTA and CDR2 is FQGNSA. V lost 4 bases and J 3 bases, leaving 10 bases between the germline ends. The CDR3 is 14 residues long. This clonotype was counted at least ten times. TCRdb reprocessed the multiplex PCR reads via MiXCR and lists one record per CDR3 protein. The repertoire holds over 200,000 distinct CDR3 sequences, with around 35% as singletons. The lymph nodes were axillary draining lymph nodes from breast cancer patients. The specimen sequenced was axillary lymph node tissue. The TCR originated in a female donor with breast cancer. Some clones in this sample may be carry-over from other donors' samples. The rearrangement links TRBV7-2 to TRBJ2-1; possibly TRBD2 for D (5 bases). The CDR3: CASSSPRGYNEQFF. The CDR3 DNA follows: TGTGCCAGCAGCTCCCCCCGGGGCTACAATGAGCAGTTCTTC.